This T cell receptor (beta chain) was found in a study of T cell responses to AZD1222 COVID-19 vaccine. Broader study findings: Females outnumbered males among donors, who were mostly white British; clonal diversity was possibly underestimated.

Using immunoSEQ multiplex PCR, the repertoire was profiled, and TCRdb retains in-frame clones only, with some absent. The sample lists 90,000 to 100,000 clones, 87% occurring once. Germline-derived CDR1 and CDR2 are MNHEY and SVGEGT. Trimming shortened V by 3 bases and J by 7 bases, and 10 bases separated the two germline ends. This CDR3 region has 13 residues. Remarks on this clone: As yet, its antigen is unknown.

Material: peripheral blood, obtained on day 0 of AZD1222 vaccination. The sequence was collected from an adult in good health. The J gene is TRBJ2-1, the V gene TRBV6-2 or TRBV6-3; D might be TRBD2 (6 bases). CDR3 nucleotide sequence: TGTGCCAGCAGTTATGTAGCGGAGAATGAGCAGTTCTTC. Translated, it gives CASSYVAENEQFF.